The 6 T cell receptor beta chains in this list originate from one sample, sequenced in a study of shared T cell receptors in the human thymus. The table came from immunoSEQ multiplex PCR; TCRdb's copy has only in-frame clones and leaves some out. The sample includes about 380,000 clones, around 93% of them seen just once. The sample comprised thymocytes. These receptors were taken from a human donor.

The chain is built from TRBV7-2 and TRBJ2-1; 9 bases fit TRBD1. Trimming removed 5 bases from V and 5 bases from J; junction bases left unmatched: 4. The CDR3 has 14 amino acids. Per the germline V gene, CDR1 is SGHTA and CDR2 is FQGNSA. The CDR3 DNA reads TGTGCCAGCAGCCCCAGGGACAGGGACAATGAGCAGTTCTTC. This encodes CASSPRDRDNEQFF.

The J gene is TRBJ1-2, the V gene TRBV30, with 7 bases matching TRBD1. V was clipped by 3 bases and J by 2 bases; unmatched bases: 9. The CDR3 consists of 15 residues. Germline lookup yields CDR1 GTSNPN and CDR2 SVGIG (reference sequence). This CDR3 reads CAWRMRQGKNYGYTF. Written as DNA, the CDR3 is TGTGCCTGGAGAATGAGACAGGGAAAGAACTATGGCTACACCTTC.

V gene TRBV7-9 combines with J gene TRBJ1-4; D unresolved. V dropped 5 bases and J dropped 8 bases, with 12 bases sitting between them. Germline CDR1 SEHNR, CDR2 FQNEAQ (reference sequence). CDR3 length: 13 residues. The CDR3 loop reads CASSASGGEKLFF. The CDR3 DNA reads TGTGCCAGCAGCGCGAGTGGTGGGGAAAAACTGTTTTTT.

The chain uses TRBV6-5 and TRBJ1-5; D is possibly TRBD1 (5 bases). V lost 10 bases and J 5 bases, leaving 18 bases between the germline ends. CDR1 and CDR2 (germline): MNHEY, SVGAGI. The CDR3 has 14 residues. CDR3 protein: CATPPGGVDQPQHF. The CDR3 nucleotides read TGTGCCACTCCGCCCGGGGGTGTGGATCAGCCCCAGCATTTT.

The chain has TRBV23-1 and TRBJ2-1; 11 bases line up with TRBD2. TRBV23-1 is recorded as an ORF, its role being uncertain. With V trimmed by 8 bases and J by 5 bases, 5 bases remained unmatched. The CDR3 covers 14 residues. CDR3 nucleotide sequence: TGCGCCAGCTCACTAGCGGGAGTGGACAATGAGCAGTTCTTC. It is translated as CASSLAGVDNEQFF.

The chain uses TRBV28 and TRBJ1-5; 7 bases are a match to TRBD1. There are 15 residues in the CDR3. Germline assignment: CDR1 MDHEN and CDR2 SYDVKM. V was clipped by 5 bases and J by 3 bases; unmatched bases: 7. The CDR3 DNA is TGTGCCAGCAGTCCTAAGGGACAGCCCAATCAGCCCCAGCATTTT. Translation gives CASSPKGQPNQPQHF.